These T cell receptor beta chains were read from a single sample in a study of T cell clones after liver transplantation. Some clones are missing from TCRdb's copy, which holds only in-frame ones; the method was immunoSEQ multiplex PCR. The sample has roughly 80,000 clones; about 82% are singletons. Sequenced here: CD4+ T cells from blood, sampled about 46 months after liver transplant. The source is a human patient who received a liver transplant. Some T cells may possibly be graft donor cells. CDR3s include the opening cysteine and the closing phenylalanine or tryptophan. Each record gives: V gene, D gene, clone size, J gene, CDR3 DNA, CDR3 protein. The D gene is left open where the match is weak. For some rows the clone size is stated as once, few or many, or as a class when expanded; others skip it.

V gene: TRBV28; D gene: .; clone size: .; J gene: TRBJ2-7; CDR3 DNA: TGTGCCACTCGCACCCAAGGCAGGGCCCCCTACGAGCAGTACTTC; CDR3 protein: CATRTQGRAPYEQYF
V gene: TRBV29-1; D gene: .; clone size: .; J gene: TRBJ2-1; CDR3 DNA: TGCAGCGTTGACCCCCCCGCCTCGCCCTTCCTTTACAATGAGCAGTTCTTC; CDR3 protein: CSVDPPASPFLYNEQFF
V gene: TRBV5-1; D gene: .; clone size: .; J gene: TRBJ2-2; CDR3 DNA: TGCGCCAGCAGCTTTTTTAGCGGCGCGAACACCGGGGAGCTGTTTTTT; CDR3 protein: CASSFFSGANTGELFF
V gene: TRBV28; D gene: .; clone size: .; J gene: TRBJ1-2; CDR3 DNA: TGTGCCACCCGACCGGGGGGCTATGGCTACACCTTC; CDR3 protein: CATRPGGYGYTF
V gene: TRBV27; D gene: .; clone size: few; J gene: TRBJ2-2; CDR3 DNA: TGTGCCAGCAGTTTAGTAGGGGACACCGGGGAGCTGTTTTTT; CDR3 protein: CASSLVGDTGELFF
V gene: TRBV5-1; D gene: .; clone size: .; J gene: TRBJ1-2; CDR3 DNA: TGCGCCAGCAGCTTGGTTGTTAACTATGGCTACACCTTC; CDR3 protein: CASSLVVNYGYTF
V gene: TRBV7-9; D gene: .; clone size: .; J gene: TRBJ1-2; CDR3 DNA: TGTGCCAGCAGCTTTTACGGGGGGAAAGACTATGGCTACACCTTC; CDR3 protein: CASSFYGGKDYGYTF
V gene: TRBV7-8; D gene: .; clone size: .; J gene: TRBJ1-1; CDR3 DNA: TGTGCCAGCAGCTTAGTAAGAGCAACGGGCACTGAAGCTTTCTTT; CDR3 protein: CASSLVRATGTEAFF
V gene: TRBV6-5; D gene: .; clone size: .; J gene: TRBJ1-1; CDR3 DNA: TGTGCCAGCAGTACAGGGCACCGGGACACTGAAGCTTTCTTT; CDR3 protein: CASSTGHRDTEAFF
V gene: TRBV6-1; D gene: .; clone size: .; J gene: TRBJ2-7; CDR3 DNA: TGTGCCAGCAGTGAAAACAGGGACGAGCAGTACTTC; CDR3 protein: CASSENRDEQYF
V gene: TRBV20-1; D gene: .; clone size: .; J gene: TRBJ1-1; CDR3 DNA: TGCAGTGCCGGCCAGAACACTGAAGCTTTCTTT; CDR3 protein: CSAGQNTEAFF
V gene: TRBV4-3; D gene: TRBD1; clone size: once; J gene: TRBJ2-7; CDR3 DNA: TGCGCCAGCAGCAAAGGACAGGACTCCTACGAGCAGTACTTC; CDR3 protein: CASSKGQDSYEQYF
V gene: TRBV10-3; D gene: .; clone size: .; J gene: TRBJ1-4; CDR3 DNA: TGTGCCATCAGTGAGTCAAGTAACACTAATGAAAAACTGTTTTTT; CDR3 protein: CAISESSNTNEKLFF
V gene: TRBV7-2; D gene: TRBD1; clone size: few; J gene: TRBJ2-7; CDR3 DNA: TGTGCCAGCAGCCCCAGGGGGATCGAGCAGTACTTC; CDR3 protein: CASSPRGIEQYF
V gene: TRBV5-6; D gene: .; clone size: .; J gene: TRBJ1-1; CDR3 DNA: TGTGCCAGCAGCTTCCAGGGGTTCGGGACTGAAGCTTTCTTT; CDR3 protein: CASSFQGFGTEAFF
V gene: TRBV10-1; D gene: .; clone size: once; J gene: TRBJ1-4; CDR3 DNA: TGCGCCAGCAGTGCAGGACAGAGCAATGAAAAACTGTTTTTT; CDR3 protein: CASSAGQSNEKLFF
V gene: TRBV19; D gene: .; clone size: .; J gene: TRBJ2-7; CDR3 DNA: TGTGCCAGTAGTAAGGGGCTAGCCATCGCCTACGAGCAGTACTTC; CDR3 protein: CASSKGLAIAYEQYF
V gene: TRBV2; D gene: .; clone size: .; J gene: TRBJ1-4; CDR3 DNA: TGTGCCAGCCGGACAGTCAATGAAAAACTGTTTTTT; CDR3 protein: CASRTVNEKLFF
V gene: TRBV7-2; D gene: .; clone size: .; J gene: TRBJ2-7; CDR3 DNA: TGTGCCAGCAGCCCTAGCGTGGGGGACCAAGGACACGAGCAGTACTTC; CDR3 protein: CASSPSVGDQGHEQYF
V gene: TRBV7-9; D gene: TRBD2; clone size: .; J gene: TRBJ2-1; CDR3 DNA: TGTGCCAGCAGCCCCAGCGGGAGTGTCGACAATGAGCAGTTCTTC; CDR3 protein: CASSPSGSVDNEQFF
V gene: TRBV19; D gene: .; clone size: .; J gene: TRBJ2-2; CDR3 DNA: TGTGCCAGTAGTATATGGACCAACACCGGGGAGCTGTTTTTT; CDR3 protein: CASSIWTNTGELFF
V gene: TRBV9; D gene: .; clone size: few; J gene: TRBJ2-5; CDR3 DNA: TGTGCCAGCAGCGTAGGGGGGGAGACCCAGTACTTC; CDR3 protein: CASSVGGETQYF
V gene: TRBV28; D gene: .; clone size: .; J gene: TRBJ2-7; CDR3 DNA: TGTGCCAGCAGTTCCCGGGACCTTTACTTC; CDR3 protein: CASSSRDLYF
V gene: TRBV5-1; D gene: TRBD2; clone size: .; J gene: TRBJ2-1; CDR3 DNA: TGCGCCAGCAGTCGACTAGCGGAGCACAATGAGCAGTTCTTC; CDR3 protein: CASSRLAEHNEQFF
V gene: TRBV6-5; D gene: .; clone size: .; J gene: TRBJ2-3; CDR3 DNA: TGTGCCAGCAGTCTAAGGGGGGAGGGCACAGATACGCAGTATTTT; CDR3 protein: CASSLRGEGTDTQYF
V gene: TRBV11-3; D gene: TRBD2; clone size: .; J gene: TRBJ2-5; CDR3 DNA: TGTGCCAGCAGCCTTCGGACTAGTAAAGAGACCCAGTACTTC; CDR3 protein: CASSLRTSKETQYF
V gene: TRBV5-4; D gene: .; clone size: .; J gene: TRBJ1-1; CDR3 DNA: TGTGCCAGCAGCTTGAGTCCAGGCCTGAACACTGAAGCTTTCTTT; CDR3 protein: CASSLSPGLNTEAFF
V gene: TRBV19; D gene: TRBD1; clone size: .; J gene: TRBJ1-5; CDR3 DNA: TGTGCCAGTAGTATAATTGGGGACAGCGATCAGCCCCAGCATTTT; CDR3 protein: CASSIIGDSDQPQHF
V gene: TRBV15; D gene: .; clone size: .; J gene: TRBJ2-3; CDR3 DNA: TGTGCCACCAGCAGGAAGGACTTTTGGGGCACAGATACGCAGTATTTT; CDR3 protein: CATSRKDFWGTDTQYF
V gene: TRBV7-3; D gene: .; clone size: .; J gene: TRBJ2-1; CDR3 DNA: TGTGCCAGCTCGCCGGGACTTCCCTACAATGAGCAGTTCTTC; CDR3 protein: CASSPGLPYNEQFF
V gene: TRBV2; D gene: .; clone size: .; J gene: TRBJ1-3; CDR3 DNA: TGTGCCAGCAGTGAAGTCCCCTCTGGAAACACCATATATTTT; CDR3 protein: CASSEVPSGNTIYF
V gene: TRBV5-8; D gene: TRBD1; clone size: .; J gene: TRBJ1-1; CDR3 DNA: TGTGCCAGCAGCTTGGAGGGGGCGTACACTGAAGCTTTCTTT; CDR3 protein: CASSLEGAYTEAFF
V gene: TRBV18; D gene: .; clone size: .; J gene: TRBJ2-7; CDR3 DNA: TGTGCCAGCTCACCAGGCCTAGCGAGCTCCTACGAGCAGTACTTC; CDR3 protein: CASSPGLASSYEQYF
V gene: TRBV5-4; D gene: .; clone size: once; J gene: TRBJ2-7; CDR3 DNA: TGTGCCAGCAGCTCCAAACTCCGACTCCCGGAAACCTACGAGCAGTACTTC; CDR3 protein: CASSSKLRLPETYEQYF
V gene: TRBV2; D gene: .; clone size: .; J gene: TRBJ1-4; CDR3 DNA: TGTGCCAGCACCTTGACCCGTAATGAAAAACTGTTTTTT; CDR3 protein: CASTLTRNEKLFF
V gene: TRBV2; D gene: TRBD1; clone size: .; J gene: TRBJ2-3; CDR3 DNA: TGTGCCAGCAGGGGACAGGCACTTCACACAGATACGCAGTATTTT; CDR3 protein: CASRGQALHTDTQYF
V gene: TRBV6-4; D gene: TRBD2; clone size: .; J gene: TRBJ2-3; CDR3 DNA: TGTGCCAGCAGTGACAGGCGGGAGGGAGAGACAGATACGCAGTATTTT; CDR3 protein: CASSDRREGETDTQYF